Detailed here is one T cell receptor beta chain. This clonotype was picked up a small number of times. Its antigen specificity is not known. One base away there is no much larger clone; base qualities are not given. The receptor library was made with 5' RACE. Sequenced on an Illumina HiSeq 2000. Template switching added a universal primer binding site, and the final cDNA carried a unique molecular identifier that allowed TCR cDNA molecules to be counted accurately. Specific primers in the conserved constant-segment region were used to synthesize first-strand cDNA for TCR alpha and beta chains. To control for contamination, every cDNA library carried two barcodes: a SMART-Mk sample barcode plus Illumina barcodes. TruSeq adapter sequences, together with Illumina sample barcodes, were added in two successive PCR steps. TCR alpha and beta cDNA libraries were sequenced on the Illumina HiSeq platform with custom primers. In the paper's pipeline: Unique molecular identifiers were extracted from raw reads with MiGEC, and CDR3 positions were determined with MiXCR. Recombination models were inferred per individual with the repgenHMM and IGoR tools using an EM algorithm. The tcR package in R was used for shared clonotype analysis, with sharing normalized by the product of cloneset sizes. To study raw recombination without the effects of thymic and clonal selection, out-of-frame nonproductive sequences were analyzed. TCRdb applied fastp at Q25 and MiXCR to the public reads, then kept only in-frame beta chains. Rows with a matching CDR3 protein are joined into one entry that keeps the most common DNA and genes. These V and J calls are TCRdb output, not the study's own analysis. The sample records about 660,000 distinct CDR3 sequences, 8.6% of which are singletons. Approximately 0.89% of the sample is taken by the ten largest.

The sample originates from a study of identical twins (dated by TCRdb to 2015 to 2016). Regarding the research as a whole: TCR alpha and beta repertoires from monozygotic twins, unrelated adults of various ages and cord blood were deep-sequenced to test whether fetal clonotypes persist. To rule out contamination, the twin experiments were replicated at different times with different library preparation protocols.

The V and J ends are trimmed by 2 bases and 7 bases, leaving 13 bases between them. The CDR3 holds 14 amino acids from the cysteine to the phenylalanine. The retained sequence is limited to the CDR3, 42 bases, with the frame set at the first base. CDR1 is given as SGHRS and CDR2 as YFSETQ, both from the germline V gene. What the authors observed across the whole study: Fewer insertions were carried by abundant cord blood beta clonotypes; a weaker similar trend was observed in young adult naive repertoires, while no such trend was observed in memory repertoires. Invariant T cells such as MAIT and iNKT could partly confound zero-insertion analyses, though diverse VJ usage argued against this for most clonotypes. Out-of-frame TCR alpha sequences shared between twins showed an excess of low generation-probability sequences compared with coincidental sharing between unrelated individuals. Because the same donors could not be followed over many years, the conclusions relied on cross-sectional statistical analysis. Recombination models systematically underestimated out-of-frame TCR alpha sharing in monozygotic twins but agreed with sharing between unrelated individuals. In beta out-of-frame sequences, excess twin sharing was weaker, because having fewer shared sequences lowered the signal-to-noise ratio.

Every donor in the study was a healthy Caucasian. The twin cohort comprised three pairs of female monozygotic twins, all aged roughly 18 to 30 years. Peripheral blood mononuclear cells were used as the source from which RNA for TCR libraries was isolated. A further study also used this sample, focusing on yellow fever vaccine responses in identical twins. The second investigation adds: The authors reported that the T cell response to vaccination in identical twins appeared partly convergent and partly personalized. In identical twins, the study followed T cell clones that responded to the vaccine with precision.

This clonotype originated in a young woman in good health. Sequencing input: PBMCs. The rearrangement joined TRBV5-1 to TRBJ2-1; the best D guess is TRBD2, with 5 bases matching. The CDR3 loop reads CASSFRLAQNEQFF. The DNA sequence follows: TGCGCCAGCAGCTTCAGGTTAGCGCAGAATGAGCAGTTCTTC. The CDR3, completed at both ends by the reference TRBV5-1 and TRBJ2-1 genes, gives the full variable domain KAGVTQTPRYLIKTRGQQVTLSCSPISGHRSVSWYQQTPGQGLQFLFEYFSETQRNKGNFPGRFSGRQFSNSRSEMNVSTLELGDSALYLCASSFRLAQNEQFFGPGTRLTVL.